The T cell receptor beta chain under discussion was sequenced for a study of CD8 T cells in Susac syndrome. V lost 1 base and J 4 bases, leaving 11 bases between the germline ends. CDR1 and CDR2 (germline): SGDLS, YYNGEE. The CDR3 length is 15 residues. The authors reverse transcribed roughly 0.5 to 1 ug RNA with random hexamers. The immunoSEQ assay covered 54 Vbeta and 13 Jbeta segments for CDR3. Using its own MiXCR run on the immunoSEQ multiplex PCR reads, TCRdb lists one record per CDR3 protein. The data hold 100,000 to 150,000 distinct CDR3 sequences, with just over 90% observed a single time. Included as multiple sclerosis controls were treatment-naive patients who had stable or active relapsing-remitting disease. While CD8+ and CD4+ T cells were isolated negatively, TEMRA cells were enriched by FACS.

The J gene is TRBJ2-2, the V gene TRBV9; TRBD1 might be the D (5 bases). Sequencing was performed on CD8+ T cells from PBMCs. The TCR was taken from a human donor with multiple sclerosis. CDR3: CASSVTGSSTGELFF. The CDR3 DNA is TGTGCCAGCAGCGTAACAGGTTCGAGCACCGGGGAGCTGTTTTTT.